This T cell receptor beta chain was found in a study of Graves' ophthalmopathy and Graves' hyperthyroidism. Amplification from RNA transcripts yielded the TCR beta CDR3 regions. HTBI-primed first-round RT-PCR preceded second-round multiplex PCR. TCRdb re-called the multiplex PCR reads with MiXCR, one entry per CDR3 protein. The data show 360,000 or so distinct CDR3 sequences, about 18% seen once. This clonotype was found many times. The V gene's germline CDR1 is MNHEY and CDR2 SMNVEV (reference sequence). Trimming removed 4 bases from V and 4 bases from J; junction bases left unmatched: 2. CDR3 length equals 14 residues.

This clonotype was obtained from a woman aged 18-30 years with Graves' ophthalmopathy. Sequenced input: peripheral blood. This chain joins TRBV27 and TRBJ1-3, with TRBD1 matching over 9 bases. The CDR3 reads CASSYRGPGNTIYF. The CDR3 coding sequence is TGTGCCAGCAGTTACAGGGGGCCGGGAAACACCATATATTTT.